This T cell receptor beta chain comes out of a study of T cells in Graves' hyperthyroidism and ophthalmopathy. This clonotype was seen repeatedly, ten times or more. In germline, CDR1 is MNHNS, CDR2 SASEGT. The length of the CDR3 is 15 residues. V gave up 7 bases and J gave up 5 bases, with 21 bases separating them. Researchers amplified the TCR beta CDR3 regions from RNA transcripts. TCR CDR3 regions were first amplified by RT-PCR with HTBI primers. TCRdb analysed the multiplex PCR reads with MiXCR anew, one entry per CDR3 protein. The repertoire holds 250,000 or so distinct CDR3 sequences, with just over 14% as singletons.

The rearrangement joins TRBV6-1 to TRBJ2-7, with D perhaps matching TRBD1 (5 bases). The sequenced sample was blood. The sequence came from a woman aged 40 to 50 with Graves' hyperthyroidism that later progressed to Graves' ophthalmopathy. This CDR3 reads CASTKAQGVVDEQYF. In nucleotides, the CDR3 is TGTGCCAGCACCAAGGCGCAGGGTGTTGTGGACGAGCAGTACTTC.